Each of the 25 T cell receptor beta chains below was sequenced from the same sample in a study of blood T cell repertoires in COVID-19. Profiling relied on immunoSEQ multiplex PCR, and the TCRdb table lists in-frame clones only, not all of them. The sample has over 100,000 clones; 84% are singletons. Sequencing was carried out using peripheral blood. Every receptor here comes from a man aged 35-49 years with active or convalescent COVID-19.

In its sample, this clone was seen a few times. The V call is TRBV2, the J call TRBJ2-1; 13 bases agree with TRBD2. The CDR3 is made up of 15 amino acids. Germline V lookup: CDR1 SNHLY, CDR2 FYNNEI. Trimming cost V 6 bases and J 6 bases; bases outside gene matches: 5. For the CDR3, the DNA is TGTGCCAGCAGCCCCGGACTAGCGGGAGTCAATGAGCAGTTCTTC. This translates into CASSPGLAGVNEQFF.

This chain joins TRBV9 and TRBJ1-6, with TRBD1 identical over 11 bases. The CDR3 sequence is 17 residues long. V was pared by 0 bases and J by 9 bases, with 8 bases of the junction left unmatched. CDR1 and CDR2 (germline): SGDLS, YYNGEE. The CDR3 sequence is CASSVGAGQGAGSPLHF. In DNA, the CDR3 is TGTGCCAGCAGCGTAGGAGCAGGACAGGGGGCGGGTTCACCCCTCCACTTT. Complete variable domain (other parts from reference TRBV9 and TRBJ1-6): DSGVTQTPKHLITATGQRVTLRCSPRSGDLSVYWYQQSLDQGLQFLIQYYNGEERAKGNILERFSAQQFPDLHSELNLSSLELGDSALYFCASSVGAGQGAGSPLHFGNGTRLTVT.

CDR3 amino acids: CASSFRDKNTGELFF. As DNA, the CDR3 is TGTGCCAGCAGCTTCCGGGACAAGAACACCGGGGAGCTGTTTTTT. The rearrangement uses TRBV7-2 and TRBJ2-2, with D possibly matching TRBD1 (6 bases). The germline gives CDR1 SGHTA, CDR2 FQGNSA. Between the trimmed V and J ends, which lost 3 bases and 1 base, there was a span of 9 bases. This CDR3 spans 15 amino acids. The variable domain in full, with the rest retrieved from reference TRBV7-2 and TRBJ2-2, is GAGVSQSPSNKVTEKGKDVELRCDPISGHTALYWYRQSLGQGLEFLIYFQGNSAPDKSGLPSDRFSAERTGGSVSTLTIQRTQQEDSAVYLCASSFRDKNTGELFFGEGSRLTVL.

A word on this clone: This specimen includes other DNA sequences encoding the same CDR3. The chain has TRBV6-6 and TRBJ1-2; the match to TRBD1 covers 9 bases. V lost 0 bases and J lost 4; bases outside the gene matches: 3. In germline, CDR1 is MNHNY, CDR2 SVGAGI (reference sequence). This CDR3 comprises 15 residues. As DNA, the CDR3 is TGTGCCAGCAGTTACTCGGGACAGGGTACCTATGGCTACACCTTC. Protein sequence: CASSYSGQGTYGYTF.

This rearrangement joins TRBV7-2 to TRBJ2-1; no clear D gene. CDR1 is SGHTA, CDR2 FQGNSA, per germline. There are 15 residues in the CDR3. The ends were cut back, 2 bases at V and 1 base at J, with 9 bases in the middle. Written as DNA, the CDR3 is TGTGCCAGCAGCTTATACGCAGGATCCTACAATGAGCAGTTCTTC. Translation gives CASSLYAGSYNEQFF.

The chain carries TRBV7-2 and TRBJ2-7, with 8 bases identical to TRBD1. V lost 5 bases and J lost 2; bases outside the gene matches: 8. The germline CDR1 and CDR2 sequences are SGHTA and FQGNSA. The CDR3 spans 15 residues. CDR3 amino acids: CASSPGQGRTYEQYF. The CDR3 DNA reads as TGTGCCAGCAGCCCCGGACAGGGAAGGACCTACGAGCAGTACTTC. Based on the CDR3 plus reference TRBV7-2 and TRBJ2-7, the full variable domain is GAGVSQSPSNKVTEKGKDVELRCDPISGHTALYWYRQSLGQGLEFLIYFQGNSAPDKSGLPSDRFSAERTGGSVSTLTIQRTQQEDSAVYLCASSPGQGRTYEQYFGPGTRLTVT.

The CDR3 here is CASSDPQGANTGELFF. The CDR3 coding sequence is TGTGCCAGTAGTGATCCACAGGGGGCGAACACCGGGGAGCTGTTTTTT. The chain is built from TRBV19 and TRBJ2-2; the match to TRBD1 covers 8 bases. The J segment lost 0 bases and the V segment lost 5 bases, leaving 5 bases of the junction unmatched. The germline CDR1 and CDR2 sequences are LNHDA and SQIVND (reference sequence). The CDR3 totals 16 residues.

In the case of this clone: The identical CDR3 is also encoded by other nucleotide sequences in the sample. V is TRBV6-6 and J is TRBJ1-5; D is undetermined. Germline-derived CDR1 and CDR2 are MNHNY and SVGAGI (reference sequence). Trimming took off 2 bases at V and 3 bases at J, with 8 bases between the two ends. The CDR3 is 14 amino acids. The CDR3 coding sequence is TGTGCCAGCAGTTACGCGGAGGACAATCAGCCCCAGCATTTT. Its protein is CASSYAEDNQPQHF.

The CDR3 DNA reads as TGTGCCACCAGCAGAGATCGACTCTACGAGCAGTACTTC. Translation gives CATSRDRLYEQYF. The gene calls are TRBV15 and TRBJ2-7; D unclear. The CDR3 extends over 13 amino acids. With 0 bases removed from V and 3 bases from J, the gap between germline ends came to 6 bases. Germline-derived CDR1 and CDR2 are LNHNV and YYDKDF (reference sequence).

The chain recombines TRBV6-5 with TRBJ2-5; D uncertain. Germline-derived CDR1 and CDR2 are MNHEY and SVGAGI. The CDR3 consists of 14 residues. Trimming shortened V by 2 bases and J by 7 bases, and 14 bases separated the two germline ends. CDR3 DNA: TGTGCCAGCAGTTACGAGCCCGCCCGAGGGACCCAGTACTTC. This sequence encodes CASSYEPARGTQYF.

This chain links TRBV5-1 with TRBJ2-1, with D possibly matching TRBD1 (6 bases). V was trimmed by 1 base and J by 8 bases, leaving 19 bases between them. Germline-derived CDR1 and CDR2 are SGHRS and YFSETQ. The CDR3 is made up of 16 amino acids. The CDR3 DNA reads as TGCGCCAGCAGCTTGCAGGGGACCGCCTCGTCCGATGAGCAGTTCTTC. Protein product: CASSLQGTASSDEQFF.

The chain combines TRBV7-2 with TRBJ1-6; TRBD1 is a possible D gene (6 bases). The CDR3 totals 15 residues. V lost 1 base, J lost 7 bases, and 11 bases lay in between. The germline gives CDR1 SGHTA, CDR2 FQGNSA. CDR3 DNA sequence: TGTGCCAGCAGCTTAGACAGGGTCGGAAATTCACCCCTCCACTTT. Its protein is CASSLDRVGNSPLHF.

The gene calls are TRBV12-5 and TRBJ2-5; possible D gene TRBD1, 5 bases. V gave up 3 bases and J gave up 4 bases, with 15 bases separating them. Germline CDR1 reads LGHNT; CDR2 reads FRNRAP. The CDR3 is 15 residues long. Here the CDR3 reads CASGFGAENLETQYF. Written as DNA, the CDR3 is TGTGCTAGTGGTTTTGGGGCAGAGAATTTAGAGACCCAGTACTTC.

The chain carries TRBV20-1 and TRBJ1-1; a possible D gene is TRBD1 (5 bases). Germline assignment: CDR1 DFQATT and CDR2 SNEGSKA (reference sequence). Trimming left V 6 bases short and J 5 bases short, with 10 bases between. The CDR3 is made up of 11 amino acids. CDR3 DNA sequence: TGCAGTGCGTTCGGGGGAACTGAAGCTTTCTTT. It encodes CSAFGGTEAFF.

The chain couples TRBV18 to TRBJ2-1; TRBD1 is a possible D gene (6 bases). The germline V gene encodes CDR1 KGHSH and CDR2 LQKENI. CDR3 length: 16 amino acids. Deletions cut 4 bases from V and 6 bases from J, with 19 bases between. CDR3 protein: CASSRWDTNTFNEQFF. As DNA, the CDR3 is TGTGCCAGCTCACGTTGGGACACAAACACGTTCAATGAGCAGTTCTTC.

The chain recombines TRBV5-1 with TRBJ1-1; a weak D match, TRBD1 (6 bases). Trimming pared 1 base from V and 0 bases from J, leaving 7 bases between. The CDR3 extends over 14 amino acids. CDR1 SGHRS and CDR2 YFSETQ come from the germline V gene. CDR3 residues: CASSLQGMNTEAFF. In DNA, the CDR3 is TGCGCCAGCAGCTTGCAGGGGATGAACACTGAAGCTTTCTTT. The variable domain in full, completed from reference TRBV5-1 and TRBJ1-1, reads KAGVTQTPRYLIKTRGQQVTLSCSPISGHRSVSWYQQTPGQGLQFLFEYFSETQRNKGNFPGRFSGRQFSNSRSEMNVSTLELGDSALYLCASSLQGMNTEAFFGQGTRLTVV.

Concerning this clone itself: The junction differs from germline at one of its ends, possibly a read error. The sample carries other DNA sequences with the same CDR3. The rearrangement links TRBV7-9 to TRBJ1-1, with TRBD1 matching 9 bases. This CDR3 comprises 15 residues. The germline gives CDR1 SEHNR, CDR2 FQNEAQ (reference sequence). The CDR3 DNA follows: TGTGCCAGCAGCCAAATACAGGGGGCGGGCACTGAAGCTTTTTTT. Its protein product is CASSQIQGAGTEAFF.

The J gene is TRBJ2-1, the V gene TRBV7-6; TRBD2 is a possible D gene (7 bases). V lost 1 base to trimming and J lost 3 bases, with 10 bases between them. CDR3 length: 15 residues. Germline-derived CDR1 and CDR2 are SGHVS and FNYEAQ. The CDR3 DNA follows: TGTGCCAGCAGCTTAGGGGGGGGGCTCTACAATGAGCAGTTCTTC. Protein product: CASSLGGGLYNEQFF.

This rearrangement joins TRBV18 to TRBJ1-2, with D possibly being TRBD1 (5 bases). This CDR3 has 13 amino acids. Germline CDR1 KGHSH, CDR2 LQKENI. The V end lost 3 bases, the J end lost 5 bases, and 10 bases lay between the germline ends. The CDR3 protein is CASSPTATYGYTF. CDR3 bases: TGTGCCAGCTCACCGACAGCTACGTATGGCTACACCTTC.

The chain recombines TRBV19 with TRBJ1-3; D is uncertain. This CDR3 has 15 residues. Trimming left V 6 bases short and J 0 bases short, with 12 bases between. From germline, CDR1 is LNHDA and CDR2 SQIVND (reference sequence). CDR3 nucleotide sequence: TGTGCCAGTAGCCGCCCGGGGATCTCTGGAAACACCATATATTTT. Encoded protein: CASSRPGISGNTIYF.

V and J are TRBV12-5 and TRBJ2-7; 7 nucleotides align to TRBD2. This CDR3 is 15 amino acids long. V trimming: 0 bases; J trimming: 3 bases; junction bases outside the gene matches: 5. Looked up from germline, CDR1 is LGHNT and CDR2 is FRNRAP. The DNA for the CDR3 is TGTGCTAGTGGTTTGGTACTGGGAGGGCGCTACGAGCAGTACTTC. This gives the protein CASGLVLGGRYEQYF.

The chain carries TRBV5-1 and TRBJ1-1; 8 bases align to TRBD1. Germline V gives CDR1 SGHRS, CDR2 YFSETQ. This CDR3 is built from 15 residues. Unmatched junction bases numbered 11, after V lost 4 bases and J lost 6 bases. The CDR3 bases are TGCGCCAGCAGCCTACCGACAGGGGTGGGGGCTGAAGCTTTCTTT. This translates into CASSLPTGVGAEAFF.

V gene TRBV12-5 combines with J gene TRBJ2-5; D perhaps matches TRBD1 (5 bases). The CDR3 runs to 13 residues. The V end lost 6 bases, the J end lost 5 bases, and 13 bases lay between the germline ends. The germline CDR1 and CDR2 sequences are LGHNT and FRNRAP. CDR3 DNA: TGTGCTAGTGGCCTTAGACAGATGGAGACCCAGTACTTC. It yields the protein CASGLRQMETQYF.

V is TRBV4-2 and J is TRBJ1-2; no clear D. The V end lost 4 bases, the J end lost 8 bases, and 20 bases lay between the germline ends. Germline CDR1 is LGHNA and CDR2 is YNFKEQ. The CDR3 totals 15 residues. CDR3 sequence: CASSPKKRGLHGYTF. Here the CDR3 DNA reads TGTGCCAGCAGCCCGAAAAAACGGGGTTTACACGGCTACACCTTC.

The chain couples TRBV29-1 to TRBJ2-3; perhaps TRBD2 as D (5 bases). Trimming shortened V by 4 bases and J by 2 bases, and 13 bases separated the two germline ends. The CDR3 sequence is 14 residues long. Germline CDR1 and CDR2: SQVTM and ANQGSEA. CDR3 bases: TGCAGCGTTGTTCGGTACGGGGTCACAGATACGCAGTATTTT. Encoded protein: CSVVRYGVTDTQYF.